The 20 T cell receptor beta chains given below trace back to one sample, sequenced in a study of CD4 and CD8 cells across lung adenocarcinoma regions. A single record per CDR3 protein comes from TCRdb applying MiXCR to the PCR reads. The sample records roughly 13,000 distinct CDR3 sequences, about 56% being singletons. The specimen sequenced was CD8+ T cells from the margin of a lung tumor. The receptor set was obtained from a female donor with lung adenocarcinoma. The CD4 and CD8 labels of this study may be unreliable.

To note about this clonotype: A much larger clone is a single base away; this may be a read error. The V and J genes are TRBV6-1 and TRBJ2-1; TRBD1 might be the D (5 bases). V was cut by 6 bases and J by 13 bases, with 19 bases left in between. Germline CDR1 is MNHNS and CDR2 is SASEGT. This CDR3 region has 13 residues. CDR3 loop: CASRGHVQETQFF. The CDR3 DNA follows: TGTGCCAGCAGAGGACATGTCCAAGAGACCCAGTTCTTC.

The chain recombines TRBV12-3 or TRBV12-4 with TRBJ2-1; TRBD1 or TRBD2 may be the D gene (5 bases each). The germline V and J ends were trimmed by 7 bases and 8 bases, with 21 bases remaining between them. This CDR3 has 15 amino acids. CDR3 sequence (DNA): TGTGCCAGCAATGGTCCGGGACGACCTTTGGATGAGCAGTTCTTC. It translates to CASNGPGRPLDEQFF.

Only a few counts were recorded for this clonotype. The chain uses TRBV7-2 and TRBJ2-7; maybe TRBD2 (5 bases). CDR1 is SGHTA and CDR2 is FQGNSA in the germline V gene. CDR3 length: 17 residues. Trimming removed 5 bases at V and 0 bases at J, with 20 bases between. The chain's CDR3 is CASSAPGGALSSYEQYF. The CDR3 DNA reads TGTGCCAGCAGCGCCCCAGGAGGAGCTCTGAGCTCCTACGAGCAGTACTTC.

This clonotype was detected a few times. The chain uses TRBV27 and TRBJ2-1, with 10 bases lining up with TRBD2. The CDR3 consists of 12 residues. Looked up from germline, CDR1 is MNHEY and CDR2 is SMNVEV (reference sequence). CDR3 DNA sequence: TGTGAGAGCGGGAGGGGCTATAATGAGCAGTTCTTC. This sequence encodes CESGRGYNEQFF.

This clonotype was observed a few times. The chain carries TRBV7-6 and TRBJ2-3; D not certain. V lost 1 base and J 6 bases, leaving 5 bases between the germline ends. Germline V gene data show CDR1 as SGHVS and CDR2 as FNYEAQ. The CDR3 covers 12 residues. CDR3 residues: CASSLVGDTQYF. Written as DNA, the CDR3 is TGTGCCAGCAGCTTAGTAGGTGATACGCAGTATTTT.

The chain employs TRBV6-1 and TRBJ2-1; no clear D. The CDR3 extends over 15 amino acids. Germline CDR1 reads MNHNS; CDR2 reads SASEGT. Trimming shortened V by 6 bases and J by 0 bases, and 12 bases separated the two germline ends. CDR3 coding DNA: TGTGCCAGCAGGAAAGGTCCTAGCTCCTACAATGAGCAGTTCTTC. It yields the protein CASRKGPSSYNEQFF.

Relative to its sample, this clonotype is medium-sized (0.01 to 0.1%). The chain links TRBV6-5 to TRBJ1-3; D is ambiguous. The CDR3 is 15 residues long. The germline V gene has CDR1 MNHEY and CDR2 SVGAGI. V lost 0 bases and J lost 4, with 10 bases in between. CDR3 DNA: TGTGCCAGCAGTTACTCGAGGGTTACCGGAAACACCATATATTTT. Translation gives CASSYSRVTGNTIYF.

This clonotype qualifies as medium-sized. The chain recombines TRBV4-1 with TRBJ2-5, with D possibly matching TRBD2 (5 bases). The closer fit of TRBJ2-7 to the DNA end suggests the J call may be wrong. CDR1 is MGHRA and CDR2 is YSYEKL in the germline V gene. The CDR3 runs to 14 residues. CDR3: CASSQDEGFDEQYF. The CDR3 bases are TGCGCCAGCAGCCAAGATGAGGGATTCGACGAGCAGTACTTC.

This clonotype showed up many times. V and J are TRBV6-5 and TRBJ1-4; TRBD1 matches at 9 bases. Germline CDR1 is MNHEY and CDR2 is SVGAGI. This CDR3 is built from 15 residues. Germline trimming cut 2 bases from V and 10 bases from J; bases unmatched to any gene: 8. The CDR3 DNA is TGTGCCAGCAGTTACGACTTTGACAGGGGGGGAAAACTGTTTTTT. This encodes CASSYDFDRGGKLFF.

Many counts were recorded for this clonotype. The chain recombines TRBV6-5 with TRBJ2-5; D may be TRBD1 (5 bases). There are 13 residues in the CDR3. Trimming took off 0 bases at V and 5 bases at J, with 7 bases between the two ends. CDR1 is MNHEY and CDR2 is SVGAGI in the germline V gene. The CDR3 DNA reads as TGTGCCAGCAGTTACTCCCAGGGCGAGACCCAGTACTTC. Translating it yields CASSYSQGETQYF.

This rearrangement joins TRBV6-1 to TRBJ2-5; either TRBD1 or TRBD2 may supply D (7 bases each). The CDR3 runs to 14 residues. CDR1 is MNHNS and CDR2 is SASEGT in the germline V gene. The CDR3 is CAGQGGGNKETQYF. The CDR3 coding sequence is TGTGCGGGTCAGGGGGGGGGTAACAAAGAGACCCAGTACTTC.

This clonotype was seen more than once but under ten times. The rearrangement uses TRBV27 and TRBJ1-2; tentatively, D is TRBD1 (5 bases). V was pared by 4 bases and J by 7 bases, with 13 bases between. The CDR3 has 13 amino acids. Per the germline V gene, CDR1 is MNHEY and CDR2 is SMNVEV (reference sequence). The CDR3 coding sequence is TGTGCCAGCAGTTCGGCAGGGATAGGTGGCTACACCTTC. Protein: CASSSAGIGGYTF.

V usage is TRBV27 and J usage is TRBJ2-3; D is possibly TRBD1 (6 bases). The J call may be in error: the DNA end matches TRBJ2-7 better. CDR3 size: 14 residues. Germline V CDR1 and CDR2: MNHEY, SMNVEV (reference sequence). CDR3 nucleotides: TGTGCGGGGCGTGGGGGCCGGGTCCCAGATACGCAGTACTTC. Its protein is CAGRGGRVPDTQYF.

This clonotype was observed many times. V gene TRBV6-1 combines with J gene TRBJ2-3; D unclear. CDR1 is MNHNS, CDR2 SASEGT, per germline. The CDR3 totals 13 residues. V was pared by 2 bases and J by 2 bases, with 5 bases between. This CDR3 reads CASSEQNTDTQYF. CDR3 nucleotides: TGTGCCAGCAGTGAACAGAACACAGATACGCAGTATTTT.

The chain joins TRBV6-5 to TRBJ1-6; 7 positions match TRBD1. V shed 1 base, J shed 7 bases, and the junction held 7 bases outside the gene matches. CDR3 length: 16 amino acids. The V gene's germline CDR1 is MNHEY and CDR2 SVGAGI. The CDR3 DNA sequence: TGTGCCAGCAGTTACTTCAGGACAGGAGACAATTCACCCCTCCACTTT. Its translation is CASSYFRTGDNSPLHF.

The rearrangement joins TRBV6-1 to TRBJ2-7; D gene uncertain. Germline assignment: CDR1 MNHNS and CDR2 SASEGT. The CDR3 has 17 amino acids. V lost 1 base and J 0 bases, leaving 16 bases between the germline ends. In nucleotides, the CDR3 is TGTGCCAGCAGTGAAGGTTTAGCCAGCACGAGCTCCTACGAGCAGTACTTC. Amino acids: CASSEGLASTSSYEQYF.

This clonotype was seen repeatedly, ten times or more. The CDR3 nucleotides are TGTGCCAGCAGCGTAGACAGGACAGGGTGGAATGAGCAGTTCTTC. Residues: CASSVDRTGWNEQFF. The gene calls are TRBV9 and TRBJ2-1; 8 bases match TRBD1. V lost 0 bases, J lost 7 bases, and 6 bases stayed unmatched. Per the germline V gene, CDR1 is SGDLS and CDR2 is YYNGEE. CDR3 length equals 15 residues. Full variable domain (missing parts from reference TRBV9 and TRBJ2-1): DSGVTQTPKHLITATGQRVTLRCSPRSGDLSVYWYQQSLDQGLQFLIQYYNGEERAKGNILERFSAQQFPDLHSELNLSSLELGDSALYFCASSVDRTGWNEQFFGPGTRLTVL.

The chain carries TRBV6-1 and TRBJ1-3, with TRBD1 matching over 10 bases. The CDR3 spans 16 residues. Germline V CDR1 and CDR2: MNHNS, SASEGT. Trimming took 4 bases from V and 0 from J; bases not matched to a gene: 3. The CDR3 protein is CASSAGQGGSGNTIYF. In DNA form, the CDR3 reads TGTGCCAGCAGTGCCGGACAGGGGGGCTCTGGAAACACCATATATTTT.

As for this clonotype: One junction end disagrees with the germline gene, perhaps due to a read error. The chain joins TRBV6-1 to TRBJ2-3; D is perhaps TRBD2 (6 bases). The CDR3 runs 13 residues. Germline lookup yields CDR1 MNHNS and CDR2 SASEGT. CDR3 sequence: CGSGCLNQETQYF. DNA for the CDR3: TGTGGCAGCGGGTGCTTAAACCAAGAGACCCAGTATTTC.

Worth noting for this clonotype: The junction and the germline gene differ at one end; a read error may be behind it. This sequence joins TRBV11-1 and TRBJ2-5, with 9 bases lining up with TRBD2. The J call is uncertain, as TRBJ2-3 better fits the DNA end. The germline gives CDR1 SGHAT, CDR2 FQDESV (reference sequence). The CDR3 sequence is 17 residues long. The CDR3 nucleotides are TGTGCCAGCAGCGCGGGGGGGGGGGGCAGAGAACCAGAGACGCAGTATTTT. The encoded protein is CASSAGGGGREPETQYF.